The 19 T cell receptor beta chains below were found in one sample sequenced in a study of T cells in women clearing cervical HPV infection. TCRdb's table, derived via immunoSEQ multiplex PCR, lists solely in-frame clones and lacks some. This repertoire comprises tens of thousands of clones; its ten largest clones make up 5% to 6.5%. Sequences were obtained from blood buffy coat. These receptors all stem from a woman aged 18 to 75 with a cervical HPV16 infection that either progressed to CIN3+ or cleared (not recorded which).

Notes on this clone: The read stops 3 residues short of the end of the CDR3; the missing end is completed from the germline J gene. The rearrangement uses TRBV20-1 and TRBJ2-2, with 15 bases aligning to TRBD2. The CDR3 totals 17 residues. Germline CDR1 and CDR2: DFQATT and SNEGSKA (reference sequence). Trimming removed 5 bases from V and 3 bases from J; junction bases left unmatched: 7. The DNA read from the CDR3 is TGCAGTGCTTTGGGGACTAGCGGGGGGCCGTACACCGGGGAG. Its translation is CSALGTSGGPYTGE. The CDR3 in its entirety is CSALGTSGGPYTGELFF.

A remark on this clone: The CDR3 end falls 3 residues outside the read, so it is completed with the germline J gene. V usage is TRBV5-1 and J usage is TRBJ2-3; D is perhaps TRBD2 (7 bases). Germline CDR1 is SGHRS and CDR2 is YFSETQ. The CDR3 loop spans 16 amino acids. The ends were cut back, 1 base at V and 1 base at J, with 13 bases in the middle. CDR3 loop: CASSLIGGRGTDTQYF. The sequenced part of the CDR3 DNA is TGCGCCAGCAGCTTGATCGGGGGGCGAGGCACAGATACG.

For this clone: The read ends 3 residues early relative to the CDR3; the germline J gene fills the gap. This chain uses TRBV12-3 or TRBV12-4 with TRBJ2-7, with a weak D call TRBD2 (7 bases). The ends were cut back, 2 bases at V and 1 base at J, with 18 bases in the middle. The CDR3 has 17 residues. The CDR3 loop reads CASSLKGEGVRSYEQYF. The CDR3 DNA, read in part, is TGTGCCAGCAGTTTAAAGGGGGAGGGGGTAAGGTCCTACGAG.

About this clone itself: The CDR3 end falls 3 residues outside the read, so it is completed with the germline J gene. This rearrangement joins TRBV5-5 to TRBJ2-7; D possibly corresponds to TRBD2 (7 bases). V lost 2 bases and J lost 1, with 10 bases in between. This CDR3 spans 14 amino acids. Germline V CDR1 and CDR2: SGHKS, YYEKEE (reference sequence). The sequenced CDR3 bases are TGTGCCAGCAGCTTACAGGGAGGGTCCTACGAG. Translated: CASSLQGGSYE. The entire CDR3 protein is CASSLQGGSYEQYF.

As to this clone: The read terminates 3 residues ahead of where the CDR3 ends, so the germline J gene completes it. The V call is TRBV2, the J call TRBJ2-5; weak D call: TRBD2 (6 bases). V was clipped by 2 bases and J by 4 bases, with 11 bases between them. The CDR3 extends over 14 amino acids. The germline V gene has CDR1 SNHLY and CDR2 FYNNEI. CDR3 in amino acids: CASSELSGRETQYF. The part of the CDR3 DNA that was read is TGTGCCAGCAGTGAATTGAGCGGGCGAGAGACC.

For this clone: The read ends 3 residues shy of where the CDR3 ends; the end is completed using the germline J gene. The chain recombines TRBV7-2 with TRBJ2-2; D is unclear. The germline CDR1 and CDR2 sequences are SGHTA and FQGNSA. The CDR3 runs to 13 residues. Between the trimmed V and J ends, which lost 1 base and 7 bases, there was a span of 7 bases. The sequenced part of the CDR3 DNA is TGTGCCAGCAGCTTAGGGCCCCGCGGGGAG. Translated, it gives CASSLGPRGE. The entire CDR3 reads CASSLGPRGELFF.

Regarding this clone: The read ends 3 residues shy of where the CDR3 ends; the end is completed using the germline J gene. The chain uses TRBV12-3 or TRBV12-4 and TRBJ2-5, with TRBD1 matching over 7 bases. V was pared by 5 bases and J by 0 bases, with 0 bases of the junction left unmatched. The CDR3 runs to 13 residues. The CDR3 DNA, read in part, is TGTGCCAGCAGTGACAGGGACCAAGAGACC. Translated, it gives CASSDRDQET. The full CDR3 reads CASSDRDQETQYF.

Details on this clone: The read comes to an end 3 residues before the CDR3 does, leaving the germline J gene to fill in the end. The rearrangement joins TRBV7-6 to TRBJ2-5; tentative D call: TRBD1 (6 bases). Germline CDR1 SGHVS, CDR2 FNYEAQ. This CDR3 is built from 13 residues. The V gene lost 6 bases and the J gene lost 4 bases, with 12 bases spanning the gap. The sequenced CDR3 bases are TGTGCCAGCAGTATAGGGGGTGGAGAGACC. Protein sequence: CASSIGGGET. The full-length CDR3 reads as CASSIGGGETQYF.

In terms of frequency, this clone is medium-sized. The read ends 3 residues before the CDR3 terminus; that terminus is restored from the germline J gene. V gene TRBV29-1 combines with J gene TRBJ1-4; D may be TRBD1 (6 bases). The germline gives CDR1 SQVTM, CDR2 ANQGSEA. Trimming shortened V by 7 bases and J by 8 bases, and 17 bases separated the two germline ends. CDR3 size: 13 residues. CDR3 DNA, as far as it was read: TGCAGCGCTATAGACAGAGGACAGGAAAAA. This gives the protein CSAIDRGQEK. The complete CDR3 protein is CSAIDRGQEKLFF.

CDR3 bases read: TGTGCCAGTAGTATTATCTCCGGGACAGGGAATCAGCCC. Its protein product is CASSIISGTGNQP. The CDR3 reads in full as CASSIISGTGNQPQHF. The J gene is TRBJ1-5, the V gene TRBV19; 9 bases map to TRBD1. The DNA ends 3 residues before the CDR3 does, and the rest of the CDR3 is filled in from the germline J gene. Germline CDR1 and CDR2: LNHDA and SQIVND (reference sequence). V lost 3 bases to trimming and J lost 4 bases; unmatched junction nucleotides: 7. There are 16 residues in the CDR3.

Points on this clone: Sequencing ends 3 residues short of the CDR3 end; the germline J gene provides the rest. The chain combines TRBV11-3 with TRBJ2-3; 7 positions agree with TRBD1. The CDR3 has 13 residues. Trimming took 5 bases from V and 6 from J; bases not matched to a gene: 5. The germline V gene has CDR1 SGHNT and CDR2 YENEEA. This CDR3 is CASSKQGRDTQYF. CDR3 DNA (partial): TGTGCCAGCAGCAAACAGGGGCGGGATACG.

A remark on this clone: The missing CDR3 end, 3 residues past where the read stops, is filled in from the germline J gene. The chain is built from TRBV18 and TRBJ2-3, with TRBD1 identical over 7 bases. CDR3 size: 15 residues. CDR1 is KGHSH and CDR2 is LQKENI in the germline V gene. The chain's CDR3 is CASSPLGTVLETQYF. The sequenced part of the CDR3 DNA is TGTGCCAGCTCACCACTCGGGACAGTCTTGGAGACG.

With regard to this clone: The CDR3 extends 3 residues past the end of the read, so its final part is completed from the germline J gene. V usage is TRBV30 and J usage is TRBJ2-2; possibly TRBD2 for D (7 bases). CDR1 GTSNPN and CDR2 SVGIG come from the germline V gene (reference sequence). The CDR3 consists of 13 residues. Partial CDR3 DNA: TGTGCCTGGAACAGGGACTACCTGGAAAAG. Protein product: CAWNRDYLEK. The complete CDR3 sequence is CAWNRDYLEKLFF.

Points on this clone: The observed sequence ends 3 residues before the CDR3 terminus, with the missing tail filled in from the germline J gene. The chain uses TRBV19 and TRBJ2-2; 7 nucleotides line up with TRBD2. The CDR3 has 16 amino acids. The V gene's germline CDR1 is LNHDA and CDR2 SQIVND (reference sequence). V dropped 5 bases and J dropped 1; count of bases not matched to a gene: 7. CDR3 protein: CASSPWTSLNTGELFF. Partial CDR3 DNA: TGTGCCAGTAGTCCGTGGACTAGTTTGAACACCGGGGAG.

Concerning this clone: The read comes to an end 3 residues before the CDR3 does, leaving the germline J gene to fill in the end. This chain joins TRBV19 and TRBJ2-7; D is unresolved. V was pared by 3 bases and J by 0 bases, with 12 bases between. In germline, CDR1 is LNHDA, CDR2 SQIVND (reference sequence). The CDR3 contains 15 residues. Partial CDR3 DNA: TGTGCCAGTAGTATCTCAGGCCTCCTCTCCTACGAG. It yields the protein CASSISGLLSYE. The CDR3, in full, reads CASSISGLLSYEQYF.

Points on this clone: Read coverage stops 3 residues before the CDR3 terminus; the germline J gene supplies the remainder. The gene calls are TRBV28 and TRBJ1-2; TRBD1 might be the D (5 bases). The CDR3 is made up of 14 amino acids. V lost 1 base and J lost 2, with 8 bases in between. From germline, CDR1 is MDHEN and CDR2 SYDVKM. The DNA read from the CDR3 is TGTGCCAGCAGTTTATTAGAGGGGAACTATGGC. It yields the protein CASSLLEGNYG. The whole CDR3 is CASSLLEGNYGYTF.

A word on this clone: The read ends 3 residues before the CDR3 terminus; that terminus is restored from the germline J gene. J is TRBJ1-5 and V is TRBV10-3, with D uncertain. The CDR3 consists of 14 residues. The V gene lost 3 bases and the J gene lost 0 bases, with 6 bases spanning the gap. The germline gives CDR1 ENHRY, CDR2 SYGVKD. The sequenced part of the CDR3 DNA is TGTGCCATCAGTGACAGTTATAGCAATCAGCCC. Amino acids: CAISDSYSNQP. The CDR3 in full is CAISDSYSNQPQHF.

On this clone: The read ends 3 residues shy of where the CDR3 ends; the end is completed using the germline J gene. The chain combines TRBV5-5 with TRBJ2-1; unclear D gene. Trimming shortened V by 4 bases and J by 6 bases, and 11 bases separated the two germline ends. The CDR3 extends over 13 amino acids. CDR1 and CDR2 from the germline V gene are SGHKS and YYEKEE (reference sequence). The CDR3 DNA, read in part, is TGTGCCAGCAGCGCCCAATACGGCAATGAG. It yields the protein CASSAQYGNE. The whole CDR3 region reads CASSAQYGNEQFF.

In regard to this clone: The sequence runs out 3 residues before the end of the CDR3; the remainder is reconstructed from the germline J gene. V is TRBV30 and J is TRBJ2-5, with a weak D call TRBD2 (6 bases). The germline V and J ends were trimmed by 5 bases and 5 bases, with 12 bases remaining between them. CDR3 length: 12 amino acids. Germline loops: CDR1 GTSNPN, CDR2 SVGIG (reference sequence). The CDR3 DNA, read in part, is TGTGCCTGGGGGACTTCCCGGGAGACC. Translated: CAWGTSRET. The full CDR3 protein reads CAWGTSRETQYF.